The 11 T cell receptor beta chains listed next were all sequenced from one sample in a study of T cells in Graves' hyperthyroidism and ophthalmopathy. RNA transcripts provided the source from which TCR beta CDR3 regions were amplified. Using the HTBI primer set, a first-round RT-PCR was run on the TCR CDR3. A single record per CDR3 protein comes from TCRdb applying MiXCR to the multiplex PCR reads. The sample records 530,000 or so distinct CDR3 sequences, 17% being singletons. The sequenced sample consisted of blood. The source is a woman younger than 35 with Graves' ophthalmopathy.

A few counts support this clonotype. The chain couples TRBV29-1 to TRBJ2-1; 10 nucleotides agree with TRBD1. The V gene end was trimmed by 4 bases and the J gene end by 9 bases; junction bases not matched to a gene: 0. This CDR3 is built from 11 residues. Germline assignment: CDR1 SQVTM and CDR2 ANQGSEA. The CDR3 loop is CSVGDRGEQFF. CDR3 DNA: TGCAGCGTTGGGGACAGGGGTGAGCAGTTCTTC.

This clonotype has only a few counts. The chain is built from TRBV14 and TRBJ1-6, with a tentative D call TRBD1 (6 bases). The CDR3 sequence is 17 residues long. CDR1 and CDR2 (germline): SGHDN, FVKESK. V was pared by 1 base and J by 3 bases, with 13 bases between. The CDR3 DNA reads TGTGCCAGCAGCCAAGGGAGCGACAGGTTCTATAATTCACCCCTCCACTTT. It specifies CASSQGSDRFYNSPLHF.

The chain has TRBV11-2 and TRBJ2-1; 9 nucleotides align to TRBD1. The V gene's germline CDR1 is SGHAT and CDR2 FQNNGV. After removal of 5 bases from V and 8 bases from J, the junction contained 10 bases not matched to a gene. CDR3 length: 15 residues. For the CDR3, the DNA is TGTGCCAGCAGCAGGCCCGGGACAGGGTTCCATGAGCAGTTCTTC. Protein: CASSRPGTGFHEQFF.

This clonotype has ten or more counts. The chain joins TRBV11-2 to TRBJ1-6; D is uncertain. Trimming removed 8 bases at V and 15 bases at J, with 14 bases between. CDR1 and CDR2 (germline): SGHAT, FQNNGV. The CDR3 is 11 residues long. The CDR3 DNA sequence: TGTGCCAGCCCACCCCTGGGAATCCTCCACTTT. Its protein product is CASPPLGILHF.

V is TRBV6-2 or TRBV6-3 and J is TRBJ2-6; 9 bases line up with TRBD1. Trimming at V came to 5 bases and at J to 0 bases, leaving 11 bases not matched to a gene. Germline lookup yields CDR1 MNHEY and CDR2 SVGEGT. This CDR3 contains 19 residues. The CDR3 sequence: CASSDPPGQGSSGANVLTF. The DNA of the CDR3 is TGTGCCAGCAGTGACCCCCCGGGACAGGGAAGCTCTGGGGCCAACGTCCTGACTTTC.

This clonotype was counted at least ten times. The rearrangement links TRBV2 to TRBJ2-7; no clear D. Germline lookup yields CDR1 SNHLY and CDR2 FYNNEI. V lost 8 bases, J lost 2 bases, and 7 bases lay in between. The CDR3 has 11 amino acids. The CDR3 here is CASGETYEQYF. In DNA form, the CDR3 reads TGTGCCAGCGGGGAAACCTACGAGCAGTACTTC.

This clonotype was recorded at least ten times. The gene calls are TRBV5-1 and TRBJ1-1; TRBD1 is a possible D gene (6 bases). CDR1 is SGHRS, CDR2 YFSETQ, per germline. The CDR3 has 15 amino acids. The V end was cut by 0 bases, the J end by 0 bases, with 9 bases between. The CDR3 bases are TGCGCCAGCAGCTTGGAGGGGGTTATGAACACTGAAGCTTTCTTT. Translation gives CASSLEGVMNTEAFF. Based on the CDR3 plus reference TRBV5-1 and TRBJ1-1, the full variable domain is KAGVTQTPRYLIKTRGQQVTLSCSPISGHRSVSWYQQTPGQGLQFLFEYFSETQRNKGNFPGRFSGRQFSNSRSEMNVSTLELGDSALYLCASSLEGVMNTEAFFGQGTRLTVV.

In this sample, this clonotype turned up a few times. The V and J genes are TRBV27 and TRBJ2-3, with 7 bases lining up with TRBD2. Germline trimming cut 2 bases from V and 5 bases from J; bases unmatched to any gene: 7. Looked up from germline, CDR1 is MNHEY and CDR2 is SMNVEV (reference sequence). This CDR3 region has 15 residues. The CDR3 sequence: CASSLGLAVGDTQYF. The CDR3 bases are TGTGCCAGCAGTTTAGGCCTAGCGGTGGGAGATACGCAGTATTTT.

Comments on this clonotype: A much larger clone lies a single base off, so this may be a read error. The chain uses TRBV5-1 and TRBJ2-1, with TRBD2 identical over 11 bases. There are 15 residues in the CDR3. CDR1 and CDR2 from the germline V gene are SGHRS and YFSETQ. The DNA for the CDR3 is TGCGCCAGAAGCTTGGGTTCTAGCGGGGGGAATGAGCAGTTCTTC. Amino acid sequence: CARSLGSSGGNEQFF.

This clonotype was seen ten or more times. This chain joins TRBV4-1 and TRBJ2-1; TRBD2 aligns across 8 bases. From germline, CDR1 is MGHRA and CDR2 YSYEKL. V lost 4 bases, J lost 12 bases, and 11 bases stayed unmatched. The CDR3 extends over 14 amino acids. The CDR3 sequence is CASSPGGGSVAQFF. Here the CDR3 DNA reads TGCGCCAGCAGCCCCGGGGGGGGATCGGTTGCGCAGTTCTTC.

A remark on this clonotype: One base away lies a much larger clone, so this may be a sequencing read error. The chain uses TRBV27 and TRBJ1-5; 8 nucleotides match TRBD1. Germline V gene lookup returns CDR1 MNHEY and CDR2 SMNVEV (reference sequence). V lost 4 bases, J lost 6 bases, and 2 bases stayed unmatched. The CDR3 loop spans 13 amino acids. CDR3 amino acids: CASSWTGSQPQHF. The CDR3 DNA reads TGTGCCAGCAGTTGGACAGGGAGTCAGCCCCAGCATTTT.